The 24 T cell receptor beta chains presented below share a single source sample, sequenced in a study of blood T cell repertoires in COVID-19. TCRdb's table, derived via immunoSEQ multiplex PCR, lists solely in-frame clones and lacks some. The top ten clones hold roughly 8.5% of a sample with about 270,000 clones, roughly nine tenths of them seen once. The source material was peripheral blood. The receptors stem from a man between 35 and 55 years old with active or convalescent COVID-19.

The chain carries TRBV5-6 and TRBJ2-7; tentatively, D is TRBD1 (6 bases). The CDR3 has 15 residues. V was cut by 4 bases and J by 2 bases, with 16 bases left in between. Germline CDR1 reads SGHDT; CDR2 reads YYEEEE. In nucleotides, the CDR3 is TGTGCCAGCAGCCCGCCCGACAGGTACACCTACGAGCAGTACTTC. It encodes CASSPPDRYTYEQYF.

This rearrangement joins TRBV2 to TRBJ1-1, with D unclear. CDR3 length: 12 amino acids. Germline CDR1 is SNHLY and CDR2 is FYNNEI. The ends were cut back, 6 bases at V and 5 bases at J, with 10 bases in the middle. The DNA for the CDR3 is TGTGCCAGCAGCTTTGGAGGGACTGAAGCTTTCTTT. It codes for CASSFGGTEAFF.

The chain is built from TRBV3-1 (or the pseudogene TRBV3-2) and TRBJ2-5; the D gene is possibly TRBD2 (6 bases). Germline values: CDR1 LGHDT, CDR2 YNNKEL (reference sequence). The V end was cut by 3 bases, the J end by 1 base, with 12 bases between. The CDR3 spans 15 residues. CDR3 protein: CASSQGGRPQETQYF. CDR3 DNA sequence: TGTGCCAGCAGCCAGGGAGGTAGACCCCAAGAGACCCAGTACTTC.

The V gene is TRBV7-9, the J gene TRBJ2-7; 7 bases are shared with TRBD2. Germline assignment: CDR1 SEHNR and CDR2 FQNEAQ (reference sequence). This CDR3 is built from 14 residues. Unmatched junction bases numbered 6, after V lost 2 bases and J lost 5 bases. The CDR3 DNA is TGTGCCAGCAGCTTAAGGCCGGGAGGCGACGAGCAGTACTTC. It codes for CASSLRPGGDEQYF.

The rearrangement joins TRBV6-5 to TRBJ1-5; D call uncertain. The V and J ends lost 5 bases and 5 bases respectively, with 7 bases between them. CDR1 is MNHEY and CDR2 is SVGAGI in the germline V gene. The CDR3 totals 12 residues. In DNA form, the CDR3 reads TGTGCCAGCAGTCTTAACTATCAGCCCCAGCATTTT. Encoded protein: CASSLNYQPQHF.

The J gene is TRBJ2-7, the V gene TRBV6-5; 10 nucleotides match TRBD2. Looked up from germline, CDR1 is MNHEY and CDR2 is SVGAGI. The junction had 6 bases not matched to a gene; V was cut back by 5 bases and J by 2 bases. The CDR3 consists of 15 residues. The CDR3 loop is CASSPLAGDPYEQYF. The CDR3 nucleotides read TGTGCCAGCAGTCCCCTAGCGGGAGATCCCTACGAGCAGTACTTC.

This chain uses TRBV28 with TRBJ1-6; D unresolved. The germline gives CDR1 MDHEN, CDR2 SYDVKM. V lost 3 bases to trimming and J lost 7 bases, with 7 bases between them. This CDR3 contains 13 residues. The CDR3 sequence is CASSLGVNSPLHF. CDR3 sequence (DNA): TGTGCCAGCAGTTTGGGAGTAAATTCACCCCTCCACTTT.

This chain links TRBV29-1 with TRBJ1-5, with 8 nucleotides matching TRBD1. V shed 7 bases and J 0 bases; nucleotides not matched to a gene: 5. This CDR3 is built from 14 residues. Germline V gene data show CDR1 as SQVTM and CDR2 as ANQGSEA. CDR3 nucleotides: TGCAGCGCTTTGACAGGGGATAGCAATCAGCCCCAGCATTTT. Its protein is CSALTGDSNQPQHF. Together with reference TRBV29-1 and TRBJ1-5, the CDR3 gives the full variable domain: SAVISQKPSRDICQRGTSLTIQCQVDSQVTMMFWYRQQPGQSLTLIATANQGSEATYESGFVIDKFPISRPNLTFSTLTVSNMSPEDSSIYLCSALTGDSNQPQHFGDGTRLSIL.

This sequence joins TRBV19 and TRBJ1-2; 12 bases map to TRBD1. With V trimmed by 7 bases and J by 8 bases, 5 bases remained unmatched. CDR3 length: 13 residues. CDR1 and CDR2 from the germline V gene are LNHDA and SQIVND (reference sequence). The CDR3 bases are TGTGCCAGTACCGGGACAGGGGGCTTCGGCTACACCTTC. Translated, it gives CASTGTGGFGYTF.

The chain joins TRBV5-4 to TRBJ2-1, with 11 bases identical to TRBD2. From germline, CDR1 is SGHNT and CDR2 YYREEE (reference sequence). This CDR3 comprises 14 residues. After removal of 5 bases from V and 6 bases from J, the junction contained 4 bases not matched to a gene. The CDR3, as DNA: TGTGCCAGCAGGATTAGCGGGGGGGGCAATGAGCAGTTCTTC. It encodes CASRISGGGNEQFF.

This rearrangement joins TRBV13 to TRBJ1-2; D perhaps matches TRBD1 (6 bases). Germline V CDR1 and CDR2: PRHDT, FYEKMQ (reference sequence). V was clipped by 4 bases and J by 2 bases, with 14 bases between them. CDR3 length equals 15 residues. DNA of the CDR3: TGTGCCAGCAGCTATCAGGGGACCCCCAACTATGGCTACACCTTC. It codes for CASSYQGTPNYGYTF.

This clone is a singleton in its sample. This chain joins TRBV12-1 and TRBJ2-7; the table's D call TRBD2 went unverified against the DNA. TRBV12-1 is tagged as a pseudogene. This CDR3 is 18 amino acids long. CDR3 bases: TGTGCCAGCAACTTGGGTGTACGCGGGGGGCGGAATTCTTATGAGCAGTACTTC. As protein: CASNLGVRGGRNSYEQYF.

The V call is TRBV11-2, the J call TRBJ2-2; D is uncertain. Germline CDR1 reads SGHAT; CDR2 reads FQNNGV. The CDR3 spans 14 residues. Trimming took 1 base from V and 1 from J, leaving 4 bases between them. The CDR3 loop is CASSLGLNTGELFF. DNA for the CDR3: TGTGCCAGCAGCTTAGGGCTGAACACCGGGGAGCTGTTTTTT.

The chain combines TRBV5-5 with TRBJ1-4; possible D gene TRBD1, 6 bases. Deletions cut 3 bases from V and 0 bases from J, with 12 bases between. This CDR3 is 16 amino acids long. Germline V gene lookup returns CDR1 SGHKS and CDR2 YYEKEE (reference sequence). The CDR3 reads CASSSSGVATNEKLFF. The DNA of the CDR3 is TGTGCCAGCAGCTCGTCAGGGGTTGCAACTAATGAAAAACTGTTTTTT.

The chain couples TRBV18 to TRBJ2-5; 8 nucleotides line up with TRBD1. The V gene end was trimmed by 3 bases and the J gene end by 5 bases; junction bases not matched to a gene: 5. CDR3 length: 14 amino acids. The germline V gene encodes CDR1 KGHSH and CDR2 LQKENI. In DNA, the CDR3 is TGTGCCAGCTCACCGACAGGGGAACGGGAGACCCAGTACTTC. Its translation is CASSPTGERETQYF.

The chain joins TRBV19 to TRBJ1-4; D possibly corresponds to TRBD1 (6 bases). The CDR3 totals 13 residues. In germline, CDR1 is LNHDA, CDR2 SQIVND (reference sequence). The germline V and J ends were trimmed by 11 bases and 4 bases, with 14 bases remaining between them. The CDR3 DNA is TGTGCCGGCTCGAGCAGGGGTAATGAAAAACTGTTTTTT. Its translation is CAGSSRGNEKLFF.

The chain has TRBV9 and TRBJ1-3, with TRBD1 matching 8 bases. The CDR3 is made up of 17 amino acids. Germline CDR1 SGDLS, CDR2 YYNGEE. After removal of 0 bases from V and 4 bases from J, the junction contained 9 bases not matched to a gene. CDR3 in DNA: TGTGCCAGCAGCGTAGCCCCCCAGGGGGCAAGGGGAAACACCATATATTTT. It is translated as CASSVAPQGARGNTIYF.

The CDR3 DNA is TGTGCCAGCAGCCGGAGGACGGACTCTGGAAACACCATATATTTT. It yields the protein CASSRRTDSGNTIYF. V gene TRBV3-1 (or the pseudogene TRBV3-2) combines with J gene TRBJ1-3; D gene uncertain. Germline CDR1 LGHDT, CDR2 YNNKEL (reference sequence). The CDR3 runs to 15 residues. V was clipped by 4 bases and J by 0 bases, with 10 bases between them.

The chain is built from TRBV19 and TRBJ2-1; no firm D call. Germline V gene data show CDR1 as LNHDA and CDR2 as SQIVND (reference sequence). Deletions cut 5 bases from V and 2 bases from J, with 7 bases between. The CDR3 covers 13 residues. The DNA for the CDR3 is TGTGCCAGTAGTCGCACAGCCTACAATGAGCAGTTCTTC. As protein: CASSRTAYNEQFF.

The V gene is TRBV5-6, the J gene TRBJ1-2, with 9 bases identical to TRBD1. Trimming cost V 8 bases and J 7 bases; bases outside gene matches: 3. Germline lookup yields CDR1 SGHDT and CDR2 YYEEEE. The CDR3 spans 11 residues. The CDR3: CASGTGSGYTF. Written as DNA, the CDR3 is TGTGCCAGTGGGACAGGGTCTGGCTACACCTTC.

This chain links TRBV25-1 with TRBJ1-1, with TRBD1 as a possible D gene (5 bases). Trimming removed 7 bases at V and 2 bases at J, with 23 bases between. The V gene's germline CDR1 is MGHDK and CDR2 SYGVNS. This CDR3 region has 17 residues. This CDR3 reads CASTPGRVIGENTEAFF. For the CDR3, the DNA is TGTGCCAGCACCCCAGGGAGGGTGATAGGTGAAAACACTGAAGCTTTCTTT.

This rearrangement joins TRBV14 to TRBJ2-1; TRBD2 matches 8 bases. V lost 2 bases and J lost 0; bases outside the gene matches: 6. The CDR3 sequence is 17 residues long. Germline assignment: CDR1 SGHDN and CDR2 FVKESK. In DNA form, the CDR3 reads TGTGCCAGCAGCCAACTGGGACTAGTCAGCTCCTACAATGAGCAGTTCTTC. Translating gives CASSQLGLVSSYNEQFF.

J is TRBJ2-1 and V is TRBV27; D is perhaps TRBD2 (5 bases). The CDR3 has 16 amino acids. The V gene's germline CDR1 is MNHEY and CDR2 SMNVEV (reference sequence). The V end was cut by 6 bases, the J end by 0 bases, with 15 bases between. CDR3 DNA: TGTGCCAGCAGCGAGAGGGTCCTCAGCTCCTACAATGAGCAGTTCTTC. Translated, it gives CASSERVLSSYNEQFF.

J is TRBJ2-1 and V is TRBV5-1, with 7 bases fitting TRBD1. Germline V gene sequence: CDR1 SGHRS, CDR2 YFSETQ. V lost 0 bases to trimming and J lost 2 bases; unmatched junction nucleotides: 2. The CDR3 spans 15 residues. The CDR3 loop is CASSLVDRTYNEQFF. CDR3 DNA sequence: TGCGCCAGCAGCTTGGTGGACAGGACCTACAATGAGCAGTTCTTC.